A selection of T cell receptor beta chains follows, all from one sample in a study of control samples from healthy donors and cancer patients. Clones were read by immunoSEQ multiplex PCR, and TCRdb kept only the in-frame ones, dropping some. The table has 85,000 to 90,000 clones, around nine tenths seen once. Source material: blood. These receptors were obtained from a man aged 25-45 years in good health. Each CDR3 is given with its conserved first and last residue. A D gene is named only where the DNA matches it firmly. A clone size is listed for some rows: how often the clone was seen (once, few, many), or a class if it is expanded.

>.|TRBJ2-7|TRBV27|.
TGTGCCAGCAGTTTAAATACGCTTGGGGAGCAGTACTTC
CASSLNTLGEQYF
>.|TRBJ2-2|TRBV24-1|.
TGTGCCACCAGTGGGGTTAGTAGCACCGGGGAGCTGTTTTTT
CATSGVSSTGELFF
>.|TRBJ1-5|TRBV2|.
TGTGCCACAGCCGGTACAGGCTCCGGGCCCCAGCATTTT
CATAGTGSGPQHF
>TRBD1|TRBJ1-2|TRBV7-2|few
TGTGCCAGCAGCCCGGGACAGTTCCTTGGCTACACCTTC
CASSPGQFLGYTF
>TRBD1|TRBJ1-2|TRBV6-5|.
TGTGCCAGCAGGGAGGGGGCAGGCTATGGCTACACCTTC
CASREGAGYGYTF
>.|TRBJ1-4|TRBV29-1|.
TGCAGCGCTTCAGAGGCGGCCGGTGAAAAACTGTTTTTT
CSASEAAGEKLFF
>.|TRBJ1-6|TRBV7-2|.
TGTGCCAGCAGCGGACTACTCTCACCCCTCCACTTT
CASSGLLSPLHF
>.|TRBJ1-1|TRBV5-5|.
TGTGCCAGCAGCTACAGGGTGGGCACTGAAGCTTTCTTT
CASSYRVGTEAFF
>TRBD1|TRBJ1-1|TRBV7-2|.
TGTGCCAGCAGCTATCAGGGGGGAAAGGGCACTGAAGCTTTCTTT
CASSYQGGKGTEAFF
>.|TRBJ1-3|TRBV5-5|.
TGTGCCAGCAGCTTGGCCCTCGCGGACACCATATATTTT
CASSLALADTIYF
>.|TRBJ2-6|TRBV2|.
TGTGCCAGCAGTGAGCAGGGACCCTCTGGGGCCAACGTCCTGACTTTC
CASSEQGPSGANVLTF
>TRBD1|TRBJ1-6|TRBV11-1|.
TGTGCCAGCAGCTTAGGGGACAGTCGTAATTCACCCCTCCACTTT
CASSLGDSRNSPLHF
>.|TRBJ2-3|TRBV10-3|few
TGTGCCATCAGTGGGGCTGAGGGAGGTACGCAGTATTTT
CAISGAEGGTQYF
>.|TRBJ2-4|TRBV5-4|once
TGTGCCAGCAGCTTAGGGGGGGGGCACATTCAGTACTTC
CASSLGGGHIQYF
>TRBD2|TRBJ2-3|TRBV7-3|.
TGTGCCAGCAGTATAGCGGGGAGTAGCACAGATACGCAGTATTTT
CASSIAGSSTDTQYF
>.|TRBJ1-6|TRBV29-1|.
TGCAGCGTTGCGGACAAAAATTCACCCCTCCACTTT
CSVADKNSPLHF
>TRBD1|TRBJ1-3|TRBV10-3|.
TGTGCCAGCGGACAGGGCCGCTATAGCTCTGGAAACACCATATATTTT
CASGQGRYSSGNTIYF
>TRBD2|TRBJ2-1|TRBV4-1|.
TGCGCCAGCAGCCAAGAATTCTCGGGGGGGAGCTCCTACAATGAGCAGTTCTTC
CASSQEFSGGSSYNEQFF
>.|TRBJ1-2|TRBV4-1|.
TGCGCCAGCAGCCAAGAGGTAGGGCAGGTCATCTATGGCTACACCTTC
CASSQEVGQVIYGYTF
>TRBD1|TRBJ1-1|TRBV5-8|.
TGTGCCAGCAGCTTGTTAAGGGGGCTAGGGATGAACACTGAAGCTTTCTTT
CASSLLRGLGMNTEAFF
>.|TRBJ2-1|TRBV27|.
TGTGCCAGCAGTTTGCAGGGGGGGATCTACAATGAGCAGTTCTTC
CASSLQGGIYNEQFF
>.|TRBJ1-6|TRBV10-1|.
TGCGCCAGCGCTAGAGGGATTTGCTCCTATAATTCACCCCTCCACTTT
CASARGICSYNSPLHF
>TRBD1|TRBJ1-2|TRBV19|.
TGTGCCAGTAGTACTACAGGGGGCAGCTATGGCTACACCTTC
CASSTTGGSYGYTF
>.|TRBJ2-6|TRBV24-1|.
TGTGCCACCAGTTCGGGGGGCATAAGCTCTGGGGCCAACGTCCTGACTTTC
CATSSGGISSGANVLTF
>.|TRBJ1-5|TRBV10-1|few
TGCGCCAGCAGTGGCGGGCGCGGTCAGCCCCAGCATTTT
CASSGGRGQPQHF
>.|TRBJ1-2|TRBV5-1|.
TGCGCCAGCAGCTCGGACGGGACCTATGGCTACACCTTC
CASSSDGTYGYTF
>.|TRBJ1-4|TRBV7-9|.
TGTGCCAGCAGCTTAGAAGGTGGGGGTGAAAAACTGTTTTTT
CASSLEGGGEKLFF
>.|TRBJ2-3|TRBV3-1/TRBV3-2|few
TGTGCCAGCAGCCCCTTAGGACGGGGTCAGGCAGATACGCAGTATTTT
CASSPLGRGQADTQYF
>TRBD2|TRBJ2-2|TRBV2|.
TGTGCCATCCATCGGGGGGGGACATCGAACACCGGGGAGCTGTTTTTT
CAIHRGGTSNTGELFF
>TRBD2|TRBJ2-3|TRBV6-1|.
TGTGCCAGCAGTGTGAGTGGGGGGGGTATTAGCACAGATACGCAGTATTTT
CASSVSGGGISTDTQYF
>TRBD1|TRBJ1-2|TRBV29-1|.
TGCAGCGTTGCGGGCGGGACAGGGGCCTATGGCTACACCTTC
CSVAGGTGAYGYTF
>.|TRBJ2-7|TRBV9|.
TGTGCCAGCAGCGCTGCTGGGACCGGCTACGAGCAGTACTTC
CASSAAGTGYEQYF
>.|TRBJ1-4|TRBV9|.
TGTGCCAGCAGCGCGCAGGTGGGGGATAATGAAAAACTGTTTTTT
CASSAQVGDNEKLFF
>.|TRBJ1-4|TRBV5-1|.
TGCGCCAGCAGCTTGGCAGCCAGCTCTAATGAAAAACTGTTTTTT
CASSLAASSNEKLFF
>.|TRBJ1-1|TRBV27|.
TGTGCCAGCAGTCGCCCCCCCGGAGGGTTGAACACTGAAGCTTTCTTT
CASSRPPGGLNTEAFF
>TRBD1|TRBJ1-2|TRBV19|few
TGTGCCAGTAGAGAGACAGGGTCCGACTATGGCTACACCTTC
CASRETGSDYGYTF
>.|TRBJ1-2|TRBV5-4|once
TGTGCCAGCAGCTCACCGACAGGATCCAATGGCTACACCTTC
CASSSPTGSNGYTF
>.|TRBJ1-4|TRBV6-5|.
TGTGCCAGCTCTCTCCGGGACATGGATGAAAAACTGTTTTTT
CASSLRDMDEKLFF
>TRBD1|TRBJ2-2|TRBV7-9|.
TGTGCCAGCGAGACAGGGGTGAACACCGGGGAGCTGTTTTTT
CASETGVNTGELFF
>.|TRBJ2-7|TRBV10-3|.
TGTGCCATCAGTGAAGCGGCGACGGCCGAGCAGTACTTC
CAISEAATAEQYF
>TRBD1|TRBJ1-1|TRBV5-6|.
TGTGCCAGCAGCGTGGCCGGACAGGGAGGGGTAGGAGCTTTCTTT
CASSVAGQGGVGAFF
>TRBD2|TRBJ2-3|TRBV5-4|.
TGTGCCAGCAGAGGACGGACTAGCGGGGGTCCCGGCACAGATACGCAGTATTTT
CASRGRTSGGPGTDTQYF
>TRBD2|TRBJ2-5|TRBV12-3/TRBV12-4|.
TGTGCCAGCAGTTACGGACTAGCTGGGACCCAGTACTTC
CASSYGLAGTQYF
>TRBD1|TRBJ1-5|TRBV19|.
TGTGCCAGTGACCCGGGACAGAACAATCAGCCCCAGCATTTT
CASDPGQNNQPQHF
>TRBD1|TRBJ1-2|TRBV6-2/TRBV6-3|once
TGTGCCAGCAGTTCCCTACGACGGACAGGGGATAGACATGGCTACACCTTC
CASSSLRRTGDRHGYTF
>.|TRBJ1-4|TRBV10-1|few
TGCGCCAGCAGCGCACAAGGTTTGGATGAAAAACTGTTTTTT
CASSAQGLDEKLFF
>TRBD1|TRBJ2-2|TRBV30|.
TGTGCCTGGAGTCCAGACAGGGTCGGGGAGCTGTTTTTT
CAWSPDRVGELFF
>.|TRBJ1-2|TRBV5-5|.
TGTGCCAGCAGCTTTTCGACCGGGCCTAGAGTGGAGGGCTACACCTTC
CASSFSTGPRVEGYTF
>TRBD2|TRBJ2-5|TRBV5-1|.
TGCGCCAGCAGCTTGGGACTAGCTCAAGAGACCCAGTACTTC
CASSLGLAQETQYF
>TRBD2|TRBJ2-3|TRBV5-4|.
TGTGCCAGCAGCAGCGGGGGGAGCACAGATACGCAGTATTTT
CASSSGGSTDTQYF
>.|TRBJ1-2|TRBV19|.
TGTGCCAGTAAATTCCGGGGAGACAACTATGGCTACACCTTC
CASKFRGDNYGYTF
>.|TRBJ2-1|TRBV6-6|.
TGTGCCAGCAGTTACCTCGGGGGCGGGGCCAATGAGCAGTTCTTC
CASSYLGGGANEQFF
>.|TRBJ1-4|TRBV4-1|.
TGCGCCAGCAGTCTTGACAGGTCCGAGGTTAATGAAAAACTGTTTTTT
CASSLDRSEVNEKLFF
>.|TRBJ1-2|TRBV7-8|.
TGTGCCAGCAGCTTAGCGGGTCGAAAAGGGTACGGAGGCTACACCTTC
CASSLAGRKGYGGYTF
>.|TRBJ2-1|TRBV4-1|.
TGCGCCAGCAGCCAGGAGGGTAACTCCTACAATGAGCAGTTCTTC
CASSQEGNSYNEQFF